Listed here are 23 T cell receptor beta chains from one sample, sequenced in a study of CD8 T cells in ankylosing spondylitis. TCRdb passed the 5' RACE reads through MiXCR, listing each CDR3 protein once. This sample yields 350,000 or so distinct CDR3 sequences, of which approximately 14% are seen a single time; less than 1.1% belongs to the top ten. The sequencing sample was made of blood, either unsorted or a sorted T cell fraction (not recorded which). Receptors were obtained from a male donor with ankylosing spondylitis or in good health (not recorded which).

This clonotype turned up a few times. The gene calls are TRBV5-5 and TRBJ2-5; 7 bases fit TRBD2. The CDR3 runs to 17 residues. Trimming cost V 0 bases and J 2 bases; bases outside gene matches: 10. CDR1 and CDR2 (germline): SGHKS, YYEKEE (reference sequence). This CDR3 reads CASSLALSAGGQETQYF. The CDR3 DNA reads TGTGCCAGCAGCTTGGCCCTATCAGCCGGGGGGCAAGAGACCCAGTACTTC. Supplemented by reference TRBV5-5 and TRBJ2-5, the full variable domain reads DAGVTQSPTHLIKTRGQQVTLRCSPISGHKSVSWYQQVLGQGPQFIFQYYEKEERGRGNFPDRFSARQFPNYSSELNVNALLLGDSALYLCASSLALSAGGQETQYFGPGTRLLVL.

V usage is TRBV20-1 and J usage is TRBJ2-7, with TRBD1 identical over 8 bases. Germline assignment: CDR1 DFQATT and CDR2 SNEGSKA (reference sequence). CDR3 size: 18 residues. V lost 0 bases to trimming and J lost 2 bases; unmatched junction nucleotides: 15. The CDR3 nucleotides read TGCAGTGCTAGAGATGGGCGGAAAACCGGGACAGGAACCTACGAGCAGTACTTC. Protein product: CSARDGRKTGTGTYEQYF.

This clonotype was counted only a few times. J is TRBJ2-3 and V is TRBV5-6, with 10 bases identical to TRBD1. The CDR3 contains 14 residues. The trim removed 4 bases at V and 4 bases at J, leaving 3 bases unmatched. CDR1 and CDR2 (germline): SGHDT, YYEEEE. Here the CDR3 reads CASSLGTGADTQYF. CDR3 DNA: TGTGCCAGCAGCCTTGGGACAGGGGCAGATACGCAGTATTTT.

The rearrangement links TRBV20-1 to TRBJ1-1; maybe TRBD1 (5 bases). The CDR3 runs to 14 residues. The germline V gene encodes CDR1 DFQATT and CDR2 SNEGSKA (reference sequence). V was shortened by 6 bases and J by 0 bases, with 14 bases between the two germline ends. CDR3 amino acids: CSATRGAMNTEAFF. As DNA, the CDR3 is TGCAGTGCCACCCGGGGCGCGATGAACACTGAAGCTTTCTTT.

This clonotype was seen a handful of times. The CDR3 region is CATSEETQYF. As DNA, the CDR3 is TGTGCCACCTCGGAGGAGACCCAGTACTTC. The chain is built from TRBV25-1 and TRBJ2-5; D gene unclear. Trimming left V 10 bases short and J 5 bases short, with 8 bases between. The CDR3 extends over 10 amino acids. Germline-derived CDR1 and CDR2 are MGHDK and SYGVNS.

The chain carries TRBV3-1 and TRBJ2-2; 9 positions match TRBD2. Germline assignment: CDR1 LGHDT and CDR2 YNNKEL (reference sequence). Trimming cost V 0 bases and J 6 bases; bases outside gene matches: 11. The length of the CDR3 is 18 residues. In nucleotides, the CDR3 is TGTGCCAGCAGCCAAGAAGTACAACCGGGACTAGCCTCCGGGGAGCTGTTTTTT. Encoded protein: CASSQEVQPGLASGELFF.

In its sample, this clonotype was seen a few times. V gene TRBV12-3 or TRBV12-4 combines with J gene TRBJ2-7; no definite D call. V was pared by 5 bases and J by 3 bases, with 20 bases between. This CDR3 is 16 amino acids long. CDR3 bases: TGTGCCAGCAGTATGAAGCGAGGTGGGCCTCGCTACGAGCAGTACTTC. Translation: CASSMKRGGPRYEQYF.

This chain links TRBV2 with TRBJ2-2; D unclear. This CDR3 has 11 amino acids. V lost 6 bases and J 5 bases, leaving 4 bases between the germline ends. Per the germline V gene, CDR1 is SNHLY and CDR2 is FYNNEI. CDR3 in DNA: TGTGCCAGCAGAAGGACCGGGGAGCTGTTTTTT. Protein: CASRRTGELFF.

The chain uses TRBV5-1 and TRBJ2-1; 15 bases align to TRBD2. Germline V gives CDR1 SGHRS, CDR2 YFSETQ. J was trimmed by 7 bases and V by 4 bases; bases with no gene match: 6. This CDR3 has 16 amino acids. CDR3 nucleotides: TGCGCCAGCAGCCTCTGGACTAGCGGGAGGGCGAATGAGCAGTTCTTC. Encoded protein: CASSLWTSGRANEQFF.

This clonotype was found a few times. The chain couples TRBV5-1 to TRBJ2-3; no clear D gene. Looked up from germline, CDR1 is SGHRS and CDR2 is YFSETQ. Trimming stripped 1 base from V and 4 bases from J, with 13 bases between. The CDR3 extends over 15 amino acids. DNA for the CDR3: TGCGCCAGCAGCTTGTTAGGGCGGCCAGCAGATACGCAGTATTTT. This encodes CASSLLGRPADTQYF.

J is TRBJ2-7 and V is TRBV2, with 7 bases fitting TRBD2. The CDR3 runs to 14 residues. The germline V gene has CDR1 SNHLY and CDR2 FYNNEI. V shed 4 bases and J 6 bases; nucleotides not matched to a gene: 9. CDR3 nucleotide sequence: TGTGCCAGCAGTGGAACTAGCGAGATGTCCGAGCAGTACTTC. This sequence encodes CASSGTSEMSEQYF. Full variable domain (missing parts from reference TRBV2 and TRBJ2-7): EPEVTQTPSHQVTQMGQEVILRCVPISNHLYFYWYRQILGQKVEFLVSFYNNEISEKSEIFDDQFSVERPDGSNFTLKIRSTKLEDSAMYFCASSGTSEMSEQYFGPGTRLTVT.

This clonotype appeared many times. The rearrangement uses TRBV7-9 and TRBJ2-3; the match to TRBD2 covers 11 bases. The CDR3 consists of 16 residues. V trimming: 0 bases; J trimming: 2 bases; junction bases outside the gene matches: 1. Germline assignment: CDR1 SEHNR and CDR2 FQNEAQ (reference sequence). In DNA, the CDR3 is TGTGCCAGCAGCTTAGCTAGCGGGGGGGCCACAGATACGCAGTATTTT. Protein product: CASSLASGGATDTQYF.

This clonotype occurred many times. The rearrangement joins TRBV18 to TRBJ2-3; D uncertain. Germline CDR1 and CDR2: KGHSH and LQKENI. Trimming cost V 0 bases and J 3 bases, with 1 base left between them. CDR3 length equals 12 residues. The DNA for the CDR3 is TGTGCCAGCTCACCACCAACAGATACGCAGTATTTT. Its protein is CASSPPTDTQYF.

This clonotype was seen more than once but under ten times. The rearrangement uses TRBV20-1 and TRBJ2-3, with TRBD2 matching 12 bases. Germline CDR1 and CDR2: DFQATT and SNEGSKA (reference sequence). This CDR3 region has 14 residues. The V and J ends lost 6 bases and 4 bases, in that order; junction bases with no gene match: 5. The chain's CDR3 is CSAPTSGSPDTQYF. Written as DNA, the CDR3 is TGCAGTGCGCCGACTAGCGGGAGCCCAGATACGCAGTATTTT.

Written as DNA, the CDR3 is TGTGCCAGCAGCCCCCGCCTGGGACAACAAGAGACCCAGTACTTC. This encodes CASSPRLGQQETQYF. V usage is TRBV4-2 and J usage is TRBJ2-5, with a tentative D call TRBD1 (6 bases). V lost 4 bases, J lost 2 bases, and 14 bases lay in between. CDR3 length: 15 amino acids. Germline assignment: CDR1 LGHNA and CDR2 YNFKEQ.

The chain is built from TRBV20-1 and TRBJ1-5; a possible D gene is TRBD1 (6 bases). V was shortened by 4 bases and J by 7 bases, with 23 bases between the two germline ends. The V gene's germline CDR1 is DFQATT and CDR2 SNEGSKA (reference sequence). This CDR3 has 16 residues. The CDR3 nucleotides read TGCAGTGCTACCGCAGGGACATGGGACGGAGCCCAGCCCCAGCATTTT. Its translation: CSATAGTWDGAQPQHF.

This clonotype was counted only a few times. The chain combines TRBV19 with TRBJ1-1, with D perhaps TRBD1 (6 bases). Trimming stripped 7 bases from V and 0 bases from J, with 15 bases between. Germline CDR1 is LNHDA and CDR2 is SQIVND (reference sequence). This CDR3 region has 15 residues. DNA of the CDR3: TGTGCCAGTACCAGAGGGGGGGGCCTGAACACTGAAGCTTTCTTT. It is translated as CASTRGGGLNTEAFF.

This clonotype has more than one count but fewer than ten. The CDR3 is CASRPNSGKATDTQYF. CDR3 DNA sequence: TGCGCCAGCAGGCCTAATAGCGGGAAGGCCACAGATACGCAGTATTTT. The chain recombines TRBV5-1 with TRBJ2-3; TRBD2 agrees at 8 bases. V shed 5 bases, J shed 2 bases, and the junction held 10 bases outside the gene matches. Germline V gives CDR1 SGHRS, CDR2 YFSETQ. The CDR3 is made up of 16 amino acids.

This clonotype occurred a few times. J is TRBJ2-2 and V is TRBV7-9; TRBD2 matches at 8 bases. CDR3 length: 15 residues. The trim removed 7 bases at V and 2 bases at J, leaving 6 bases unmatched. From germline, CDR1 is SEHNR and CDR2 FQNEAQ (reference sequence). The CDR3 reads CASKGLGGNTGELFF. CDR3 in DNA: TGTGCCAGCAAGGGACTAGGGGGAAACACCGGGGAGCTGTTTTTT.

This clonotype was observed at least ten times. The chain is built from TRBV12-3 or TRBV12-4 and TRBJ1-2; TRBD1 agrees at 7 bases. V was clipped by 5 bases and J by 7 bases; unmatched bases: 7. This CDR3 has 13 residues. The DNA for the CDR3 is TGTGCCAGCAGTCGACAGGGAAGGACTGGCTACACCTTC. Protein product: CASSRQGRTGYTF.

The V and J genes are TRBV5-1 and TRBJ2-3, with D perhaps matching TRBD2 (6 bases). The CDR3 has 15 amino acids. Germline CDR1 is SGHRS and CDR2 is YFSETQ. The V end lost 0 bases, the J end lost 4 bases, and 12 bases lay between the germline ends. Written as DNA, the CDR3 is TGCGCCAGCAGCTTGGAGCAGGGACTCGCAGATACGCAGTATTTT. Translated: CASSLEQGLADTQYF.

The chain carries TRBV9 and TRBJ2-6; D is unclear. The CDR3 has 14 amino acids. CDR1 and CDR2 (germline): SGDLS, YYNGEE. Trimming took off 0 bases at V and 2 bases at J, with 3 bases between the two ends. CDR3 nucleotides: TGTGCCAGCAGCGTAGCTACTGGGGCCAACGTCCTGACTTTC. Translation: CASSVATGANVLTF.

This clonotype came up many times. The J gene is TRBJ2-5, the V gene TRBV7-2; 8 bases are a match to TRBD1. V shed 6 bases and J 5 bases; nucleotides not matched to a gene: 8. The CDR3 loop spans 14 amino acids. Germline CDR1 reads SGHTA; CDR2 reads FQGNSA. This CDR3 reads CASSSGTGGETQYF. The CDR3 bases are TGTGCCAGCAGTTCCGGGACAGGAGGGGAGACCCAGTACTTC.